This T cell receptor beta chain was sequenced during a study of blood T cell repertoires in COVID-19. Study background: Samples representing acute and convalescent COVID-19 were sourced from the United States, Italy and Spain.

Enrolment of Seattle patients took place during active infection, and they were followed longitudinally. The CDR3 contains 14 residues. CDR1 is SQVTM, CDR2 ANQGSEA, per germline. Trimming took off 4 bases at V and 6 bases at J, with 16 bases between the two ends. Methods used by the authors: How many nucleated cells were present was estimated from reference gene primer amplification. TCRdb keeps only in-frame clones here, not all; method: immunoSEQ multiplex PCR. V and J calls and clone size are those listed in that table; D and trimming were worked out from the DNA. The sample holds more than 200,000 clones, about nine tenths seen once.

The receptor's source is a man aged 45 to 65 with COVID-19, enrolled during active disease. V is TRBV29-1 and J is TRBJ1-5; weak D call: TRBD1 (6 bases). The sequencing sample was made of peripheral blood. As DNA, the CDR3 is TGCAGCGTTGCTGAGACAGGAGTTTCTCAGCCCCAGCATTTT. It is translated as CSVAETGVSQPQHF.